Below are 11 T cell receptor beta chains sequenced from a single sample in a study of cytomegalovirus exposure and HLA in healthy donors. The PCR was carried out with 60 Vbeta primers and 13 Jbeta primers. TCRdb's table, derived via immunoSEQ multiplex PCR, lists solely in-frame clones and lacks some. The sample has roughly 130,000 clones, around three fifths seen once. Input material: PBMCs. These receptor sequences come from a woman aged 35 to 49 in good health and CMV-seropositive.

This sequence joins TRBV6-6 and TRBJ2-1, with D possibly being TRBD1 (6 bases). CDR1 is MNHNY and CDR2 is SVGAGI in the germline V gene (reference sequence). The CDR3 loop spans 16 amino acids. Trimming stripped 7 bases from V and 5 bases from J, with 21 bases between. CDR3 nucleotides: TGTGCCAGCATCCAAATATCCGGGACACTTGACAATGAGCAGTTCTTC. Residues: CASIQISGTLDNEQFF.

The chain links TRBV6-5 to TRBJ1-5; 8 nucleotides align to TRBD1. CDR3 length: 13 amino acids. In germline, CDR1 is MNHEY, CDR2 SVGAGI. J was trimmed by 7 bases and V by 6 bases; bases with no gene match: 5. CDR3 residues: CASRPTGDQPQHF. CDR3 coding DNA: TGTGCCAGCAGACCGACAGGGGACCAGCCCCAGCATTTT.

In DNA, the CDR3 is TGTGCCAGCAGCTTAGGCGGGACAGTAAAAAACATTCAGTACTTC. Translating gives CASSLGGTVKNIQYF. The chain couples TRBV11-2 to TRBJ2-4, with D possibly matching TRBD1 (7 bases). Germline values: CDR1 SGHAT, CDR2 FQNNGV. The CDR3 contains 15 residues. V gave up 1 base and J gave up 4 bases, with 11 bases separating them. Full variable domain (remainder filled in from reference TRBV11-2 and TRBJ2-4): EAGVAQSPRYKIIEKRQSVAFWCNPISGHATLYWYQQILGQGPKLLIQFQNNGVVDDSQLPKDRFSAERLKGVDSTLKIQPAKLEDSAVYLCASSLGGTVKNIQYFGAGTRLSVL.

The CDR3 loop reads CASSPSGVQPYEQYF. The CDR3 DNA sequence: TGCGCCAGCAGCCCCTCGGGAGTGCAGCCCTACGAGCAGTACTTC. The chain is built from TRBV5-1 and TRBJ2-7; D is possibly TRBD2 (6 bases). In germline, CDR1 is SGHRS, CDR2 YFSETQ. Trimming left V 4 bases short and J 2 bases short, with 16 bases between. The CDR3 is made up of 15 amino acids.

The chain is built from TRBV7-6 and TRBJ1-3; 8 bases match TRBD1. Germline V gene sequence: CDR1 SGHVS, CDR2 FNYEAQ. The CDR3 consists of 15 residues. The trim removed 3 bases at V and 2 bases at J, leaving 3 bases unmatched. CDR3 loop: CASSLTTGAGNTIYF. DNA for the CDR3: TGTGCCAGCAGCTTGACGACAGGGGCTGGAAACACCATATATTTT.

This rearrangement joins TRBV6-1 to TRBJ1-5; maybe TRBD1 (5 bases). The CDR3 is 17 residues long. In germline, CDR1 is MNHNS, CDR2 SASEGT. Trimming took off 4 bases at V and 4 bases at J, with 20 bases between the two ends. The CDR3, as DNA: TGTGCCAGCAGTGCGGGGACTGGGGGTGCCAGGAATCAGCCCCAGCATTTT. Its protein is CASSAGTGGARNQPQHF.

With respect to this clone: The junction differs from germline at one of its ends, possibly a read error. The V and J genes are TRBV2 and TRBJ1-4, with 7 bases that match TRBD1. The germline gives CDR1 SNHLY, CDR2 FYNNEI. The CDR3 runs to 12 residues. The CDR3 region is CASSEAGRQGRF. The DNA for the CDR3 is TGTGCCAGCAGTGAAGCAGGGCGACAGGGCCGATTT.

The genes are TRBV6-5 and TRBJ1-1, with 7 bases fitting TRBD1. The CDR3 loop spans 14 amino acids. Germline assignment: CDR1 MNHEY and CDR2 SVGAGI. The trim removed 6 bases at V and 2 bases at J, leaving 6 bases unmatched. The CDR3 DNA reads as TGTGCCAGCAGGCGACAGGGCCCAAACACTGAAGCTTTCTTT. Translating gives CASRRQGPNTEAFF.

The CDR3 here is CASSNRGGSETQYF. The DNA for the CDR3 is TGTGCCAGCAGTAACAGGGGAGGCTCGGAGACCCAGTACTTC. The chain joins TRBV6-5 to TRBJ2-5; D might be TRBD1 (7 bases). The V and J ends lost 5 bases and 5 bases respectively, with 15 bases between them. Germline assignment: CDR1 MNHEY and CDR2 SVGAGI. This CDR3 has 14 amino acids.

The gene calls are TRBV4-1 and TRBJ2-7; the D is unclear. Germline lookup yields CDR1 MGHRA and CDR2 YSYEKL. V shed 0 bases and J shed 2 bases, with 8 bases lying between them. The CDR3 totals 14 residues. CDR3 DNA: TGCGCCAGCAGCCAAGACGGAGTAACCTACGAGCAGTACTTC. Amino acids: CASSQDGVTYEQYF.

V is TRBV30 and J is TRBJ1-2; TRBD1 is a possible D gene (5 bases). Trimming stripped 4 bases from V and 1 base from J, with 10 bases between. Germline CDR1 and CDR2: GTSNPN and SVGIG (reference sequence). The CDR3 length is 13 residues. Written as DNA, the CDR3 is TGTGCCTGGACCCCGGGACTTAACTATGGCTACACCTTC. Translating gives CAWTPGLNYGYTF.